Below are 12 T cell receptor beta chains sequenced from a single sample in a study of sequential checkpoint blockade in melanoma. The treatment denotes: randomized to nivolumab then ipilimumab (arm A) or the reverse (arm B). The assay was immunoSEQ multiplex PCR, and TCRdb's table has in-frame clones only and misses some. Of approximately 11,000 clones listed, roughly 75% are singletons. The sequences come from CD8+ T cells sorted from blood (inferred from file names), collected from a patient given nivolumab and ipilimumab in sequence. The receptors derive from a human donor with melanoma.

The gene calls are TRBV7-3 and TRBJ2-1, with 11 bases matching TRBD2. In germline, CDR1 is SGHTA, CDR2 FQGTGA. J lost 4 bases, V lost 5 bases, and 10 bases had no gene match. CDR3 length equals 17 residues. This CDR3 is CASSPTPRLAGYNEQFF. CDR3 DNA: TGTGCCAGCAGCCCAACCCCCCGACTAGCGGGATACAATGAGCAGTTCTTC.

The chain couples TRBV18 to TRBJ2-5, with D possibly being TRBD1 (6 bases). The V and J ends lost 0 bases and 3 bases respectively, with 14 bases between them. Germline V CDR1 and CDR2: KGHSH, LQKENI. CDR3 length: 16 residues. The CDR3 nucleotides read TGTGCCAGCTCACCACCAAGTTATGCAGGGGAAGAGACCCAGTACTTC. Protein sequence: CASSPPSYAGEETQYF.

As for this clone: The same CDR3 also results from other DNA sequences found in this sample. This chain uses TRBV18 with TRBJ1-1; no reliable D call. Trimming stripped 0 bases from V and 5 bases from J, with 7 bases between. CDR3 length: 13 residues. Germline CDR1 KGHSH, CDR2 LQKENI. The CDR3 loop reads CASSPPPRTEAFF. CDR3 bases: TGTGCCAGCTCACCACCGCCGAGGACTGAAGCTTTCTTT.

The chain links TRBV4-1 to TRBJ2-1; D might be TRBD1 (6 bases). V dropped 0 bases and J dropped 7 bases, with 13 bases sitting between them. This CDR3 comprises 15 residues. Germline loops: CDR1 MGHRA, CDR2 YSYEKL. The CDR3: CASSQESARGNEQFF. The CDR3 nucleotides are TGCGCCAGCAGCCAAGAATCGGCTAGGGGGAATGAGCAGTTCTTC.

The V and J genes are TRBV28 and TRBJ2-1; TRBD2 matches at 7 bases. CDR3 length: 17 residues. Germline assignment: CDR1 MDHEN and CDR2 SYDVKM. V shed 4 bases and J 5 bases; nucleotides not matched to a gene: 14. CDR3 sequence: CASSYPRFGGGDNEQFF. Here the CDR3 DNA reads TGTGCCAGCAGTTACCCTCGTTTTGGGGGAGGGGACAATGAGCAGTTCTTC.

This chain uses TRBV9 with TRBJ2-7, with TRBD1 matching over 9 bases. From germline, CDR1 is SGDLS and CDR2 YYNGEE. The CDR3 is 14 amino acids. V was clipped by 3 bases and J by 2 bases; unmatched bases: 3. This chain's CDR3 is CASSAGTGPYEQYF. The CDR3 region has the DNA TGTGCCAGCAGCGCAGGGACAGGGCCCTACGAGCAGTACTTC. The full variable domain, its missing parts supplied by reference TRBV9 and TRBJ2-7, is DSGVTQTPKHLITATGQRVTLRCSPRSGDLSVYWYQQSLDQGLQFLIQYYNGEERAKGNILERFSAQQFPDLHSELNLSSLELGDSALYFCASSAGTGPYEQYFGPGTRLTVT.

The chain couples TRBV29-1 to TRBJ2-1, with unresolved D. The CDR3 extends over 13 amino acids. V lost 4 bases and J lost 3, with 10 bases in between. Germline lookup yields CDR1 SQVTM and CDR2 ANQGSEA. CDR3 nucleotides: TGCAGCGTTGTGACCTACAGCTACAATGAGCAGTTCTTC. Protein sequence: CSVVTYSYNEQFF.

V and J are TRBV5-6 and TRBJ2-5; perhaps TRBD1 as D (6 bases). The J call is uncertain, as TRBJ2-7 better fits the DNA end. Germline V gives CDR1 SGHDT, CDR2 YYEEEE. The CDR3 has 14 residues. The CDR3 is CASSPGEIPYEQYF. The CDR3 region has the DNA TGTGCCAGCAGCCCAGGGGAAATCCCCTACGAGCAGTACTTC.

The chain links TRBV7-9 to TRBJ1-1; 7 nucleotides align to TRBD1. V lost 1 base and J lost 6; bases outside the gene matches: 5. The CDR3 has 14 residues. Germline CDR1 is SEHNR and CDR2 is FQNEAQ (reference sequence). CDR3 in DNA: TGTGCCAGCAGCTTAGTTGGCAGGGGGGCTGAAGCTTTCTTT. It translates to CASSLVGRGAEAFF.

This clone turned up a few times. The gene calls are TRBV7-9 and TRBJ2-5; 8 nucleotides agree with TRBD1. Germline CDR1 is SEHNR and CDR2 is FQNEAQ (reference sequence). The V and J ends lost 4 bases and 4 bases, in that order; junction bases with no gene match: 8. This CDR3 is built from 15 residues. The CDR3 DNA is TGTGCCAGCAGCTCAAGGACAGGGCAGTTAGAGACCCAGTACTTC. Translating it yields CASSSRTGQLETQYF.

The rearrangement joins TRBV27 to TRBJ1-2; TRBD1 matches at 10 bases. The CDR3 length is 16 residues. V shed 2 bases, J shed 0 bases, and the junction held 3 bases outside the gene matches. In germline, CDR1 is MNHEY, CDR2 SMNVEV (reference sequence). CDR3 sequence: CASSLVGTGANYGYTF. For the CDR3, the DNA is TGTGCCAGCAGTTTAGTTGGGACAGGGGCTAACTATGGCTACACCTTC.

The chain joins TRBV27 to TRBJ2-7, with a tentative D call TRBD2 (6 bases). This CDR3 is built from 14 residues. V dropped 5 bases and J dropped 0 bases, with 11 bases sitting between them. Germline V gene sequence: CDR1 MNHEY, CDR2 SMNVEV (reference sequence). CDR3 sequence (DNA): TGTGCCAGCAGTCACGTCGGGGGCTCCTACGAGCAGTACTTC. Its translation: CASSHVGGSYEQYF.